This TCR beta chain was identified during a study of T cell responses to AZD1222 COVID-19 vaccine. Repertoires were generated with immunoSEQ multiplex PCR, while TCRdb's copy carries only in-frame clones and drops some. Seen here are 150,000 to 200,000 clones, 85% to 95% observed once, and the top ten hold around 3.6%. Sequenced here: peripheral blood, sampled 28 days after the second dose of the MenACWY control vaccine. This clonotype originated in an adult who received the MenACWY meningococcal vaccine as a control.

The CDR3 DNA follows: TGTGCCATCAGCCCGGGACAGGACACCGGGGAGCTGTTTTTT. This gives the protein CAISPGQDTGELFF. This chain connects TRBV10-3 to TRBJ2-2; TRBD1 matches 8 bases. V was pared by 6 bases and J by 3 bases, with 3 bases of the junction left unmatched. The CDR3 is 14 amino acids. From germline, CDR1 is ENHRY and CDR2 SYGVKD.